The subject of this entry is one TCR beta chain. This CDR3 region has 14 residues. Germline CDR1 reads GTSNPN; CDR2 reads SVGIG (reference sequence). Trimming removed 0 bases from V and 1 base from J; junction bases left unmatched: 0. These data are taken from a study of glioma-infiltrating T cells after dendritic cell vaccination. Up to 2 ug genomic DNA was used for TCRB CDR3 amplification. The repertoire was sequenced with immunoSEQ multiplex PCR; TCRdb's copy has only in-frame clones and lacks some. The data show some 38,000 clones, 70% to 85% seen once. The J gene is TRBJ2-4, the V gene TRBV30; 7 bases map to TRBD1. The sequence was collected from a human donor with glioblastoma. Sequences were derived from blood, sampled before dendritic cell vaccination. CDR3 in amino acids: CAWSVQGAKNIQYF. For the CDR3, the DNA is TGTGCCTGGAGTGTACAGGGGGCCAAAAACATTCAGTACTTC.